The clone carrying this T cell receptor (beta chain) was seen a few times. Its antigen is not known. This sample stems from a study of beta chain features in type 1 diabetes. The overall study: The patient and healthy donor groups were comparable for age, gender and cell yields. Study-wide results and caveats: Over-representation of high TCR-expressing cells was a possible consequence of cDNA sequencing.

Germline assignment: CDR1 SGHDT and CDR2 YYEEEE. V lost 4 bases, J lost 4 bases, and 9 bases stayed unmatched. CDR3 length equals 16 residues. Reverse transcription of all isolated RNA meant that expressed TCRB transcripts were sequenced. TCRdb keeps only in-frame clones here, not all; method: immunoSEQ multiplex PCR. The table includes about 620,000 clones, less than 20% detected once. The chain is built from TRBV5-6 and TRBJ1-5; TRBD1 aligns across 9 bases. The receptor was derived from a man younger than 35 in good health. The sample was naive CD4+ T cells from blood. CDR3 sequence reads: CASSLITGGSNQPQHF. In nucleotides, the CDR3 is TGTGCCAGCAGCCTCATAACAGGGGGCTCTAATCAGCCCCAGCATTTT.